The 29 T cell receptor beta chains below were found in one sample sequenced in a study of beta chain features in type 1 diabetes. Since all of the isolated RNA was reverse transcribed, expressed TCRB transcripts were what got sequenced. Profiling relied on immunoSEQ multiplex PCR, and the TCRdb table lists in-frame clones only, not all of them. This table has approximately 340,000 clones, about 15% appearing once. Material: naive CD4+ T cells from blood. These receptor sequences come from a young woman in good health.

The chain combines TRBV5-4 with TRBJ2-2, with D unclear. The germline CDR1 and CDR2 sequences are SGHNT and YYREEE (reference sequence). Trimming cost V 3 bases and J 6 bases, with 9 bases left between them. The CDR3 length is 13 residues. Written as DNA, the CDR3 is TGTGCCAGCAGCTATCCCTCCCCCGGGGAGCTGTTTTTT. Residues: CASSYPSPGELFF.

J is TRBJ2-6 and V is TRBV2; a weak D match, TRBD1 (6 bases). This CDR3 contains 15 residues. CDR1 and CDR2 from the germline V gene are SNHLY and FYNNEI. V shed 6 bases and J shed 4 bases, with 13 bases lying between them. The CDR3, as DNA: TGTGCCAGCAGCGCTACAGGGACAGGGGCCAACGTCCTGACTTTC. Its protein product is CASSATGTGANVLTF.

V is TRBV28 and J is TRBJ2-7, with D tentatively TRBD1 (8 bases). V lost 5 bases and J 5 bases, leaving 19 bases between the germline ends. Germline values: CDR1 MDHEN, CDR2 SYDVKM. This CDR3 is built from 15 residues. The CDR3 loop is CASSHRTGGVHEQYF. The CDR3 region has the DNA TGTGCCAGCAGTCACCGCACAGGGGGGGTCCACGAGCAGTACTTC. Full variable domain (remainder filled in from reference TRBV28 and TRBJ2-7): DVKVTQSSRYLVKRTGEKVFLECVQDMDHENMFWYRQDPGLGLRLIYFSYDVKMKEKGDIPEGYSVSREKKERFSLILESASTNQTSMYLCASSHRTGGVHEQYFGPGTRLTVT.

This clone was seen only a few times. V gene TRBV30 combines with J gene TRBJ2-7; D gene uncertain. Germline V gene sequence: CDR1 GTSNPN, CDR2 SVGIG (reference sequence). V was pared by 3 bases and J by 3 bases, with 6 bases between. CDR3 length equals 11 residues. CDR3 sequence: CAWRSGYEQYF. CDR3 in DNA: TGTGCCTGGAGGTCGGGCTACGAGCAGTACTTC.

This clone came up a few times. This rearrangement joins TRBV4-1 to TRBJ2-6; no firm D call. The CDR3 length is 18 residues. V gave up 1 base and J gave up 2 bases, with 15 bases separating them. Germline values: CDR1 MGHRA, CDR2 YSYEKL. CDR3: CASSQALVDHAGANVLTF. Written as DNA, the CDR3 is TGCGCCAGCAGCCAAGCCCTAGTAGACCATGCTGGGGCCAACGTCCTGACTTTC.

The V call is TRBV18, the J call TRBJ2-1, with 7 bases lining up with TRBD1. Germline V gene data show CDR1 as KGHSH and CDR2 as LQKENI. This CDR3 region has 17 residues. The V and J ends lost 3 bases and 7 bases, in that order; junction bases with no gene match: 15. DNA for the CDR3: TGTGCCAGCTCACCCACAGGGGCTCTGACTTTAGGGAATGAGCAGTTCTTC. This codes for CASSPTGALTLGNEQFF.

This clone was recorded a few times. The chain uses TRBV2 and TRBJ2-4, with D possibly TRBD2 on 6 matching bases. CDR1 and CDR2 from the germline V gene are SNHLY and FYNNEI. Trimming removed 3 bases from V and 6 bases from J, with 15 bases in between. There are 15 residues in the CDR3. DNA of the CDR3: TGTGCCAGCAGTGATCAACGGACTAATGTAAACATTCAGTACTTC. Its protein is CASSDQRTNVNIQYF. The complete variable domain, with remaining parts taken from reference TRBV2 and TRBJ2-4, reads EPEVTQTPSHQVTQMGQEVILRCVPISNHLYFYWYRQILGQKVEFLVSFYNNEISEKSEIFDDQFSVERPDGSNFTLKIRSTKLEDSAMYFCASSDQRTNVNIQYFGAGTRLSVL.

This clone was seen a few times. The V gene is TRBV6-5, the J gene TRBJ2-5; TRBD2 matches at 10 bases. V trimming: 2 bases; J trimming: 5 bases; junction bases outside the gene matches: 5. Germline lookup yields CDR1 MNHEY and CDR2 SVGAGI. The CDR3 spans 15 residues. The CDR3 is CASSYALAGVETQYF. The CDR3 region has the DNA TGTGCCAGCAGTTACGCCCTAGCGGGAGTGGAGACCCAGTACTTC.

The gene calls are TRBV13 and TRBJ2-1; no clear D. The CDR3 spans 12 residues. Trimming took off 2 bases at V and 6 bases at J, with 5 bases between the two ends. Germline lookup yields CDR1 PRHDT and CDR2 FYEKMQ (reference sequence). CDR3 region: CASSLLFNEQFF. The CDR3 DNA is TGTGCCAGCAGCTTACTTTTCAATGAGCAGTTCTTC.

This clone was seen a handful of times. The rearrangement joins TRBV5-1 to TRBJ2-7; 12 positions match TRBD2. Germline assignment: CDR1 SGHRS and CDR2 YFSETQ. The CDR3 has 15 amino acids. Losses at the gene ends were 2 bases for V and 3 bases for J; bases not matched to a gene: 3. The CDR3 spells CASSFSTSGSYEQYF. CDR3 coding DNA: TGCGCCAGCAGCTTTTCGACTAGCGGGAGCTACGAGCAGTACTTC.

V usage is TRBV29-1 and J usage is TRBJ1-1; 7 bases agree with TRBD1. J lost 10 bases, V lost 6 bases, and 17 bases had no gene match. The CDR3 consists of 14 residues. In germline, CDR1 is SQVTM, CDR2 ANQGSEA. CDR3 in DNA: TGCAGCGTGACCGGACAGGCCAGCCAGACCGGAGCTTTCTTT. The encoded protein is CSVTGQASQTGAFF.

This clone showed up just a few times. V is TRBV30 and J is TRBJ1-2, with D possibly TRBD1 on 6 matching bases. This CDR3 contains 12 residues. Per germline, CDR1 GTSNPN and CDR2 SVGIG (reference sequence). V lost 5 bases to trimming and J lost 4 bases, with 11 bases between them. CDR3 nucleotide sequence: TGTGCCTGGGGAACAGGGCCCTATGGCTACACCTTC. Translating gives CAWGTGPYGYTF.

The J gene is TRBJ2-6, the V gene TRBV6-6; D uncertain. CDR1 is MNHNY, CDR2 SVGAGI, per germline (reference sequence). Trimming removed 2 bases at V and 2 bases at J, with 7 bases between. The CDR3 sequence is 15 residues long. CDR3 DNA sequence: TGTGCCAGCAGTTACGGCGGAACTGGGGCCAACGTCCTGACTTTC. It encodes CASSYGGTGANVLTF.

The chain joins TRBV18 to TRBJ2-3; 12 bases align to TRBD2. The CDR3 is 16 residues long. The germline CDR1 and CDR2 sequences are KGHSH and LQKENI. V lost 3 bases and J lost 7; bases outside the gene matches: 8. The CDR3 spells CASSPDTTSGSYTQYF. The CDR3, as DNA: TGTGCCAGCTCACCCGATACGACTAGCGGGAGCTATACGCAGTATTTT.

The chain joins TRBV28 to TRBJ2-3; TRBD2 agrees at 9 bases. The length of the CDR3 is 16 residues. In germline, CDR1 is MDHEN, CDR2 SYDVKM. The J segment lost 2 bases and the V segment lost 5 bases, leaving 8 bases of the junction unmatched. The CDR3 DNA sequence: TGTGCCAGCAGTACCCGGGCTAGCGGGGACACAGATACGCAGTATTTT. Translating gives CASSTRASGDTDTQYF.

The rearrangement uses TRBV2 and TRBJ2-5; 8 bases line up with TRBD1. The ends lost 6 bases at V and 1 base at J; junction bases unmatched: 4. Germline CDR1 and CDR2: SNHLY and FYNNEI. The length of the CDR3 is 14 residues. CDR3 sequence (DNA): TGTGCCAGCAGACCAGGGGGCCCCCAAGAGACCCAGTACTTC. This codes for CASRPGGPQETQYF.

The CDR3 DNA reads TGTGCCAGCAGGGATCTAGCGGGAGGGCCCAATGAGCAGTTCTTC. The encoded protein is CASRDLAGGPNEQFF. This chain uses TRBV7-2 with TRBJ2-1; 12 bases map to TRBD2. Germline V gives CDR1 SGHTA, CDR2 FQGNSA. The CDR3 is 15 residues long. The V and J ends lost 6 bases and 6 bases, in that order; junction bases with no gene match: 6. The complete variable domain, with remaining parts taken from reference TRBV7-2 and TRBJ2-1, reads GAGVSQSPSNKVTEKGKDVELRCDPISGHTALYWYRQSLGQGLEFLIYFQGNSAPDKSGLPSDRFSAERTGGSVSTLTIQRTQQEDSAVYLCASRDLAGGPNEQFFGPGTRLTVL.

The J gene is TRBJ2-5, the V gene TRBV30; no firm D call. Per germline, CDR1 GTSNPN and CDR2 SVGIG (reference sequence). This CDR3 spans 13 amino acids. Trimming pared 5 bases from V and 5 bases from J, leaving 15 bases between. CDR3 region: CAWGRMAQETQYF. The DNA of the CDR3 is TGTGCCTGGGGCCGAATGGCCCAGGAGACCCAGTACTTC.

The chain couples TRBV30 to TRBJ2-7; TRBD2 matches at 10 bases. This CDR3 is built from 15 residues. V trimming: 3 bases; J trimming: 1 base; junction bases outside the gene matches: 6. Germline CDR1 and CDR2: GTSNPN and SVGIG (reference sequence). CDR3 amino acids: CAWRARTSGSYEQYF. CDR3 nucleotide sequence: TGTGCCTGGAGGGCCAGGACTAGCGGTTCCTACGAGCAGTACTTC. The full variable domain, in which reference TRBV30 and TRBJ2-7 provide the parts outside the CDR3, is SQTIHQWPATLVQPVGSPLSLECTVEGTSNPNLYWYRQAAGRGLQLLFYSVGIGQISSEVPQNLSASRPQDRQFILSSKKLLLSDSGFYLCAWRARTSGSYEQYFGPGTRLTVT.

In this sample, this clone turned up a few times. The chain combines TRBV28 with TRBJ2-5, with 8 positions matching TRBD1. The CDR3 extends over 14 amino acids. CDR1 is MDHEN, CDR2 SYDVKM, per germline. V shed 5 bases, J shed 6 bases, and the junction held 8 bases outside the gene matches. CDR3 sequence: CASSPLQGAQTQYF. CDR3 nucleotides: TGTGCCAGCAGTCCCCTTCAGGGGGCGCAGACCCAGTACTTC. The full variable domain, rest sourced from reference TRBV28 and TRBJ2-5, is DVKVTQSSRYLVKRTGEKVFLECVQDMDHENMFWYRQDPGLGLRLIYFSYDVKMKEKGDIPEGYSVSREKKERFSLILESASTNQTSMYLCASSPLQGAQTQYFGPGTRLLVL.

This clone was seen a few times. The gene calls are TRBV6-6 and TRBJ1-1, with D tentatively TRBD1 (5 bases). V was pared by 7 bases and J by 3 bases, with 9 bases between. In germline, CDR1 is MNHNY, CDR2 SVGAGI (reference sequence). The CDR3 is made up of 12 amino acids. This CDR3 reads CASTGPHTEAFF. CDR3 in DNA: TGTGCCAGCACAGGGCCCCACACTGAAGCTTTCTTT.

This clone appeared a few times. CDR3 bases: TGTGCCAGCAGCTTTAGCGGGAGTAGAGAGACCCAGTACTTC. As protein: CASSFSGSRETQYF. V and J are TRBV5-6 and TRBJ2-5; 9 bases map to TRBD2. The CDR3 is 14 amino acids. J was trimmed by 4 bases and V by 2 bases; bases with no gene match: 3. Germline V CDR1 and CDR2: SGHDT, YYEEEE.

The chain links TRBV4-2 to TRBJ2-5; TRBD1 matches at 8 bases. The J segment lost 2 bases and the V segment lost 4 bases, leaving 6 bases of the junction unmatched. Looked up from germline, CDR1 is LGHNA and CDR2 is YNFKEQ. The CDR3 contains 15 residues. CDR3 residues: CASSRKTGGQETQYF. CDR3 in DNA: TGTGCCAGCAGCCGAAAAACAGGGGGTCAAGAGACCCAGTACTTC.

This clone was seen more than once but under ten times. The V call is TRBV7-9, the J call TRBJ2-7; D is undetermined. The CDR3 has 14 residues. CDR1 and CDR2 (germline): SEHNR, FQNEAQ (reference sequence). V gave up 3 bases and J gave up 1 base, with 10 bases separating them. The chain's CDR3 is CASSFSASSYEQYF. DNA for the CDR3: TGTGCCAGCAGCTTTTCGGCTAGTTCCTACGAGCAGTACTTC.

The chain couples TRBV5-1 to TRBJ2-5; 7 nucleotides agree with TRBD1. V lost 3 bases, J lost 1 base, and 3 bases stayed unmatched. The CDR3 runs 14 residues. Germline values: CDR1 SGHRS, CDR2 YFSETQ. CDR3 sequence: CASSSGQAQETQYF. For the CDR3, the DNA is TGCGCCAGCAGCTCCGGACAGGCCCAAGAGACCCAGTACTTC. The entire variable domain, with the rest obtained from reference TRBV5-1 and TRBJ2-5, is as follows: KAGVTQTPRYLIKTRGQQVTLSCSPISGHRSVSWYQQTPGQGLQFLFEYFSETQRNKGNFPGRFSGRQFSNSRSEMNVSTLELGDSALYLCASSSGQAQETQYFGPGTRLLVL.

J is TRBJ2-7 and V is TRBV30; 8 nucleotides match TRBD1. The junction had 2 bases not matched to a gene; V was cut back by 1 base and J by 6 bases. Germline CDR1 and CDR2: GTSNPN and SVGIG (reference sequence). This CDR3 spans 12 amino acids. DNA for the CDR3: TGTGCCTGGAGTGCAGGGGGCCGCGAGCAGTACTTC. Protein sequence: CAWSAGGREQYF.

This clone was seen only a few times. CDR3 nucleotides: TGTGCCTGGAGTGTACCGGGAATTTGGCGCGATCAGCCCCAGCATTTT. Protein product: CAWSVPGIWRDQPQHF. The J gene is TRBJ1-5, the V gene TRBV30; D is uncertain. Germline-derived CDR1 and CDR2 are GTSNPN and SVGIG (reference sequence). Trimming left V 0 bases short and J 5 bases short, with 17 bases between. The length of the CDR3 is 16 residues.

With regard to this clone: The same CDR3 also results from other DNA sequences found in this sample. The chain recombines TRBV7-9 with TRBJ1-5; D uncertain. Germline V gene data show CDR1 as SEHNR and CDR2 as FQNEAQ (reference sequence). Trimming took off 0 bases at V and 1 base at J, with 7 bases between the two ends. This CDR3 comprises 15 residues. CDR3 amino acids: CASSLAAGSNQPQHF. The CDR3 coding sequence is TGTGCCAGCAGCTTAGCGGCGGGGAGCAATCAGCCCCAGCATTTT.

V and J are TRBV29-1 and TRBJ2-1; 9 bases line up with TRBD2. After removal of 7 bases from V and 6 bases from J, the junction contained 10 bases not matched to a gene. Looked up from germline, CDR1 is SQVTM and CDR2 is ANQGSEA. This CDR3 region has 14 residues. The chain's CDR3 is CSGQRGLAINEQFF. CDR3 sequence (DNA): TGCAGCGGCCAACGGGGACTAGCTATCAATGAGCAGTTCTTC.